The 20 T cell receptor beta chains given below trace back to one sample, sequenced in a study of T cell changes during pregnancy in multiple sclerosis. The table came from immunoSEQ multiplex PCR; TCRdb's copy has only in-frame clones and leaves some out. The sample holds tens of thousands of clones; approximately 92% are singletons and the top ten take roughly 2.1%. Sequenced material: peripheral blood, taken in the third trimester of pregnancy. These receptors all come from a female donor with multiple sclerosis, enrolled in a pregnancy study.

This chain uses TRBV4-3 with TRBJ1-2; the match to TRBD1 covers 9 bases. Trimming took 7 bases from V and 2 from J; bases not matched to a gene: 5. Germline V gives CDR1 LGHNA, CDR2 YSLEER. The CDR3 contains 14 residues. The CDR3 bases are TGCGCCAGCACCCGGACAGGGGCCAACTATGGCTACACCTTC. Translated, it gives CASTRTGANYGYTF.

The rearrangement joins TRBV6-4 to TRBJ2-3, with 10 bases fitting TRBD2. This CDR3 region has 15 residues. V shed 6 bases and J 0 bases; nucleotides not matched to a gene: 3. Germline values: CDR1 MRHNA, CDR2 SNTAGT. This CDR3 reads CASSRTSGSTDTQYF. For the CDR3, the DNA is TGTGCCAGCAGCAGGACTAGCGGAAGCACAGATACGCAGTATTTT.

The rearrangement joins TRBV18 to TRBJ2-1, with 8 bases lining up with TRBD1. This CDR3 region has 16 residues. From germline, CDR1 is KGHSH and CDR2 LQKENI. Losses at the gene ends were 2 bases for V and 10 bases for J; bases not matched to a gene: 13. As DNA, the CDR3 is TGTGCCAGCTCACCAAAGACTGGGACAGGATCTTACGAGCAGTTCTTC. Encoded protein: CASSPKTGTGSYEQFF.

The chain is built from TRBV28 and TRBJ2-7; TRBD2 matches 9 bases. The V segment lost 0 bases and the J segment 7 bases; nucleotides outside the gene matches: 7. The germline gives CDR1 MDHEN, CDR2 SYDVKM. The CDR3 extends over 15 amino acids. The CDR3 spells CASSLWREGRQEQYF. DNA of the CDR3: TGTGCCAGCAGTTTATGGCGGGAGGGCCGTCAAGAGCAGTACTTC.

This clone was picked up one time. This chain links TRBV4-3 with TRBJ2-7; TRBD1 matches 7 bases. J lost 3 bases, V lost 0 bases, and 2 bases had no gene match. The CDR3 is 14 residues long. CDR1 is LGHNA, CDR2 YSLEER, per germline. The CDR3, as DNA: TGCGCCAGCAGCCAAGATAACAGGGGCTACGAGCAGTACTTC. Its translation is CASSQDNRGYEQYF.

The CDR3 DNA sequence: TGTGCCAGCAGTGGGGGACTAGCGGGGTACAATGAGCAGTTCTTC. Residues: CASSGGLAGYNEQFF. This chain joins TRBV6-1 and TRBJ2-1; TRBD2 aligns across 13 bases. The J segment lost 4 bases and the V segment lost 4 bases, leaving 1 base of the junction unmatched. CDR3 size: 15 residues. CDR1 is MNHNS and CDR2 is SASEGT in the germline V gene.

This rearrangement joins TRBV5-6 to TRBJ2-5; 13 bases match TRBD2. Per germline, CDR1 SGHDT and CDR2 YYEEEE. With V trimmed by 2 bases and J by 1 base, 2 bases remained unmatched. This CDR3 has 16 residues. CDR3 nucleotides: TGTGCCAGCAGCTTAAGGACTAGCGGGAGCCAAGAGACCCAGTACTTC. As protein: CASSLRTSGSQETQYF.

This sequence joins TRBV5-1 and TRBJ2-3; possible D gene TRBD2, 6 bases. This CDR3 has 13 amino acids. Germline lookup yields CDR1 SGHRS and CDR2 YFSETQ. Trimming shortened V by 9 bases and J by 0 bases, and 11 bases separated the two germline ends. Written as DNA, the CDR3 is TGCGCCACCGGGCGGGGCAGCACAGATACGCAGTATTTT. Translating it yields CATGRGSTDTQYF. Full variable domain (missing parts from reference TRBV5-1 and TRBJ2-3): KAGVTQTPRYLIKTRGQQVTLSCSPISGHRSVSWYQQTPGQGLQFLFEYFSETQRNKGNFPGRFSGRQFSNSRSEMNVSTLELGDSALYLCATGRGSTDTQYFGPGTRLTVL.

This sequence joins TRBV5-1 and TRBJ2-7; 9 bases are shared with TRBD2. The CDR3 length is 14 residues. Germline V gene data show CDR1 as SGHRS and CDR2 as YFSETQ. With 4 bases clipped from V and 5 bases from J, the junction kept 7 bases outside the gene matches. CDR3 bases: TGCGCCAGCAGCCCGGGACTAGCTGTAAACGAGCAGTACTTC. Translated, it gives CASSPGLAVNEQYF. The full variable domain, with the rest looked up from reference TRBV5-1 and TRBJ2-7, is KAGVTQTPRYLIKTRGQQVTLSCSPISGHRSVSWYQQTPGQGLQFLFEYFSETQRNKGNFPGRFSGRQFSNSRSEMNVSTLELGDSALYLCASSPGLAVNEQYFGPGTRLTVT.

The J gene is TRBJ2-7, the V gene TRBV5-6, with D unresolved. V lost 0 bases, J lost 1 base, and 11 bases lay in between. Germline loops: CDR1 SGHDT, CDR2 YYEEEE. The CDR3 loop spans 15 amino acids. DNA for the CDR3: TGTGCCAGCAGCTTGGTCGGTCCGGTTTCCTACGAGCAGTACTTC. Translating it yields CASSLVGPVSYEQYF.

This chain joins TRBV19 and TRBJ2-7, with 7 bases matching TRBD2. CDR3 length: 15 amino acids. V was pared by 3 bases and J by 2 bases, with 7 bases of the junction left unmatched. Germline lookup yields CDR1 LNHDA and CDR2 SQIVND (reference sequence). In DNA, the CDR3 is TGTGCCAGTAGTATTGGGGGGGGACCTACCTACGAGCAGTACTTC. It specifies CASSIGGGPTYEQYF.

This chain links TRBV27 with TRBJ1-5; TRBD1 agrees at 8 bases. Germline V CDR1 and CDR2: MNHEY, SMNVEV (reference sequence). J lost 0 bases, V lost 5 bases, and 6 bases had no gene match. The CDR3 runs 16 residues. The CDR3: CASSQRQGASNQPQHF. In DNA form, the CDR3 reads TGTGCCAGCAGTCAACGTCAGGGGGCTAGCAATCAGCCCCAGCATTTT.

This clone has a handful of counts. The chain links TRBV9 to TRBJ2-1, with 12 bases aligning to TRBD2. Germline V gene sequence: CDR1 SGDLS, CDR2 YYNGEE. The CDR3 consists of 16 residues. Trimming cost V 4 bases and J 6 bases; bases outside gene matches: 8. The CDR3, as DNA: TGTGCCAGCAGCCCTAGGACTAGCGGGACCCCCAATGAGCAGTTCTTC. It is translated as CASSPRTSGTPNEQFF. Full variable domain (remainder filled in from reference TRBV9 and TRBJ2-1): DSGVTQTPKHLITATGQRVTLRCSPRSGDLSVYWYQQSLDQGLQFLIQYYNGEERAKGNILERFSAQQFPDLHSELNLSSLELGDSALYFCASSPRTSGTPNEQFFGPGTRLTVL.

As to this clone: The junction shows a germline mismatch at one end, possibly a read error. This rearrangement joins TRBV7-7 to TRBJ2-1; tentative D call: TRBD1 (5 bases). Germline V CDR1 and CDR2: SSHAT, FNYEAQ (reference sequence). The CDR3 has 15 amino acids. CDR3 residues: CASSPTDITYNEQFF. CDR3 nucleotides: TGTGCTAGCAGCCCCACGGACATAACCTACAATGAGCAGTTCTTC.

This clone has just one count. The gene calls are TRBV19 and TRBJ1-5; TRBD1 matches 9 bases. The length of the CDR3 is 16 residues. The trim removed 0 bases at V and 6 bases at J, leaving 6 bases unmatched. The germline V gene encodes CDR1 LNHDA and CDR2 SQIVND (reference sequence). CDR3 bases: TGTGCCAGTAGTATAGAGGGGGACAGGGTAGGTCAGCCCCAGCATTTT. Its protein is CASSIEGDRVGQPQHF.

This clone was observed a single time. The chain combines TRBV28 with TRBJ2-7; 14 positions agree with TRBD2. The length of the CDR3 is 17 residues. The germline V gene has CDR1 MDHEN and CDR2 SYDVKM. Unmatched junction bases numbered 7, after V lost 5 bases and J lost 1 base. This CDR3 reads CASSRGTSGSKSYEQYF. In DNA form, the CDR3 reads TGTGCCAGCAGTAGAGGGACTAGCGGGAGCAAATCCTACGAGCAGTACTTC.

The chain combines TRBV11-2 with TRBJ2-1; 10 bases align to TRBD2. The CDR3 length is 18 residues. Trimming cost V 3 bases and J 1 base; bases outside gene matches: 9. Germline CDR1 reads SGHAT; CDR2 reads FQNNGV. The CDR3 nucleotides are TGTGCCAGCAGCTTGGGGCTAGCGGGAGTTAGGTCCTACAATGAGCAGTTCTTC. As protein: CASSLGLAGVRSYNEQFF.

The genes are TRBV6-1 and TRBJ2-1, with TRBD2 matching 12 bases. V gave up 2 bases and J gave up 5 bases; unmatched junction bases: 10. This CDR3 is 18 amino acids long. Germline V gives CDR1 MNHNS, CDR2 SASEGT. The chain's CDR3 is CASSEYLAGGLMDNEQFF. The CDR3 DNA reads as TGTGCCAGCAGTGAATATCTAGCGGGAGGGCTTATGGACAATGAGCAGTTCTTC.

This chain links TRBV5-6 with TRBJ2-7, with 7 nucleotides matching TRBD1. Germline-derived CDR1 and CDR2 are SGHDT and YYEEEE. V gave up 4 bases and J gave up 2 bases; unmatched junction bases: 9. The CDR3 is 15 amino acids. CDR3 sequence: CASSMTGLGTYEQYF. The CDR3, as DNA: TGTGCCAGCAGCATGACAGGGTTGGGAACCTACGAGCAGTACTTC.

The chain is built from TRBV27 and TRBJ2-7; 10 bases align to TRBD2. The ends lost 4 bases at V and 1 base at J; junction bases unmatched: 7. This CDR3 is built from 16 residues. CDR1 MNHEY and CDR2 SMNVEV come from the germline V gene (reference sequence). The CDR3 region is CASSSLSLAGSYEQYF. DNA for the CDR3: TGTGCCAGCAGTTCCCTCTCACTAGCGGGATCCTACGAGCAGTACTTC.